The next 8 T cell receptor beta chains were all read from a single sample in a study of T cells in Graves' hyperthyroidism and ophthalmopathy. TCR beta CDR3 region amplification was performed from RNA transcripts. Carried out on the TCR CDR3, a first-round RT-PCR used the HTBI primer set. Using its own MiXCR run on the multiplex PCR reads, TCRdb lists one record per CDR3 protein. The sample contains roughly 290,000 distinct CDR3 sequences, 12% to 15% of which appear only once. The sequenced sample was blood. The receptors stem from a woman in her forties with Graves' hyperthyroidism.

This clonotype was detected a few times. J is TRBJ2-5 and V is TRBV5-1, with TRBD2 matching 12 bases. The CDR3 consists of 16 residues. V trimming: 0 bases; J trimming: 7 bases; junction bases outside the gene matches: 7. Germline CDR1 and CDR2: SGHRS and YFSETQ. The CDR3 protein is CASSLGLAGEIVTQYF. The CDR3 region has the DNA TGCGCCAGCAGCTTGGGACTAGCGGGAGAAATCGTGACCCAGTACTTC.

This chain uses TRBV3-1 with TRBJ2-5; 11 bases are shared with TRBD2. Trimming took 2 bases from V and 5 from J; bases not matched to a gene: 10. CDR1 is LGHDT and CDR2 is YNNKEL in the germline V gene (reference sequence). CDR3 length equals 17 residues. The CDR3 loop reads CASSQWLAGGSRETQYF. CDR3 coding DNA: TGTGCCAGCAGCCAATGGCTAGCGGGAGGTTCTCGGGAGACCCAGTACTTC.

This clonotype was seen a handful of times. The rearrangement joins TRBV20-1 to TRBJ2-3, with D possibly matching TRBD2 (5 bases). Per the germline V gene, CDR1 is DFQATT and CDR2 is SNEGSKA (reference sequence). Trimming cost V 3 bases and J 4 bases, with 20 bases left between them. This CDR3 region has 16 residues. CDR3 nucleotide sequence: TGCAGTGCTAGTTCCTATATCGGGGATAGGTCAGATACGCAGTATTTT. Its protein product is CSASSYIGDRSDTQYF.

The chain links TRBV30 to TRBJ2-5, with D possibly TRBD1 on 5 matching bases. Trimming cost V 2 bases and J 2 bases, with 9 bases left between them. The germline V gene encodes CDR1 GTSNPN and CDR2 SVGIG (reference sequence). The CDR3 has 13 amino acids. The CDR3 bases are TGTGCCTGGAGTATAGGGGAACAAGAGACCCAGTACTTC. This gives the protein CAWSIGEQETQYF.

This clonotype was observed at least ten times. V and J are TRBV6-1 and TRBJ1-2; tentatively, D is TRBD1 (6 bases). Trimming took off 6 bases at V and 4 bases at J, with 12 bases between the two ends. The CDR3 spans 13 residues. Germline CDR1 MNHNS, CDR2 SASEGT. Here the CDR3 DNA reads TGTGCCAGCAGCTCTCCGGACAGCTATGGCTACACCTTC. As protein: CASSSPDSYGYTF.

About this clonotype: This clone may be a read error of a much larger clone one base away. In DNA form, the CDR3 reads TGCAGTGCCCTGGGACCAGCGGGGACCAACAATGAGCAGTTCTTC. Translating gives CSALGPAGTNNEQFF. The genes are TRBV20-1 and TRBJ2-1, with TRBD2 matching over 7 bases. V was pared by 6 bases and J by 5 bases, with 13 bases of the junction left unmatched. The germline V gene has CDR1 DFQATT and CDR2 SNEGSKA (reference sequence). This CDR3 comprises 15 residues.

This clonotype has ten or more counts. The chain joins TRBV2 to TRBJ2-3, with TRBD1 as a possible D gene (6 bases). V shed 7 bases and J shed 6 bases, with 23 bases lying between them. CDR1 SNHLY and CDR2 FYNNEI come from the germline V gene. The CDR3 totals 16 residues. The CDR3 region is CASKRETGFNSDTQYF. CDR3 nucleotides: TGTGCCAGCAAAAGGGAGACAGGTTTCAATTCGGATACGCAGTATTTT.

This clonotype was observed a handful of times. Since a much larger clone is just one base distant, this may be a read error. The V and J genes are TRBV7-9 and TRBJ1-1; TRBD1 aligns across 8 bases. J lost 7 bases, V lost 0 bases, and 7 bases had no gene match. This CDR3 has 15 residues. The V gene's germline CDR1 is SEHNR and CDR2 FQNEAQ (reference sequence). DNA for the CDR3: TGTGCCAGCAGCTTAGCTGGGGCAGGGGGCGGTGAAGCTTTCTTT. Amino acids: CASSLAGAGGGEAFF.